The clone carrying this TCR beta chain was counted once. These data originate in a study of blood T cell repertoires in COVID-19. Study at large: The analysed material was cDNA or gDNA that came from T cells, B-cell-depleted T cells, or PBMCs.

Original processing notes: Nucleated cell counts were estimated from reference gene primer amplification. TCRdb's table, derived via immunoSEQ multiplex PCR, lists solely in-frame clones and lacks some. That table is the source of V, J and clone size, and D and trimming were worked out from the DNA. The sample carries about 180,000 clones, about 85% recorded once. V was clipped by 2 bases and J by 4 bases; unmatched bases: 7. Germline V gives CDR1 GTSNPN, CDR2 SVGIG (reference sequence). The CDR3 contains 14 residues. This receptor was obtained from a woman older than 75 with acute or convalescent COVID-19. The source material was peripheral blood. The V gene is TRBV30, the J gene TRBJ2-7; 8 bases match TRBD2. The CDR3 spells CAWSLSGGRYEQYF. CDR3 in DNA: TGTGCCTGGAGTCTCTCTGGCGGGAGGTACGAGCAGTACTTC.